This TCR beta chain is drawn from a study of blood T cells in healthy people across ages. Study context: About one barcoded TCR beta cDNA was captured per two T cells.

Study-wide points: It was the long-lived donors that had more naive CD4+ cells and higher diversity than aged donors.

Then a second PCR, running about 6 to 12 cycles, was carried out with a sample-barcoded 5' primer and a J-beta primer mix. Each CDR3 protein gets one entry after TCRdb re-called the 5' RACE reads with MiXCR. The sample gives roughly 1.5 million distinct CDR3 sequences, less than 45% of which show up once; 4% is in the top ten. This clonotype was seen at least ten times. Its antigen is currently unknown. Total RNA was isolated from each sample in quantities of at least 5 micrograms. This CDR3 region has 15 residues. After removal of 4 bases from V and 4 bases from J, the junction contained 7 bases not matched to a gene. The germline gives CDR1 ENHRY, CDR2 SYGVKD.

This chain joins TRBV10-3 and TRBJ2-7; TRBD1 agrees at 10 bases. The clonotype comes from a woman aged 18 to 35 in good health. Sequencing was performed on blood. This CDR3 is CAISGRDRGEYEQYF. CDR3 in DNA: TGTGCCATCAGTGGCCGGGACAGGGGAGAGTACGAGCAGTACTTC.